A single sample is the source of the 15 T cell receptor beta chains below, sequenced in a study of T cell changes during pregnancy in multiple sclerosis. The method was immunoSEQ multiplex PCR; TCRdb's version includes in-frame clones alone and lacks a portion of them. This table holds 40,000 to 50,000 clones, 90% to 95% found once. Sequencing used CD8+ T cells from peripheral blood mononuclear cells, obtained in the third trimester of pregnancy. All receptors derive from a female donor with multiple sclerosis, enrolled in a pregnancy study.

The V gene is TRBV28, the J gene TRBJ2-1, with D possibly TRBD2 on 7 matching bases. Germline V gene lookup returns CDR1 MDHEN and CDR2 SYDVKM. The CDR3 runs 15 residues. V lost 2 bases and J 7 bases, leaving 15 bases between the germline ends. CDR3 loop: CASSLSGVGGNEQFF. The CDR3 DNA reads TGTGCCAGCAGTTTAAGCGGGGTAGGGGGGAATGAGCAGTTCTTC. Based on the CDR3 plus reference TRBV28 and TRBJ2-1, the full variable domain is DVKVTQSSRYLVKRTGEKVFLECVQDMDHENMFWYRQDPGLGLRLIYFSYDVKMKEKGDIPEGYSVSREKKERFSLILESASTNQTSMYLCASSLSGVGGNEQFFGPGTRLTVL.

V and J are TRBV19 and TRBJ2-1, with TRBD2 matching over 8 bases. V lost 6 bases to trimming and J lost 1 base; unmatched junction nucleotides: 8. The CDR3 runs 16 residues. Looked up from germline, CDR1 is LNHDA and CDR2 is SQIVND (reference sequence). The CDR3 nucleotides read TGTGCCAGTAGCCCCCCAGGCGGGAGGTCCTACAATGAGCAGTTCTTC. It is translated as CASSPPGGRSYNEQFF.

The chain links TRBV27 to TRBJ2-1; 9 nucleotides match TRBD2. Germline CDR1 reads MNHEY; CDR2 reads SMNVEV (reference sequence). The CDR3 has 15 residues. Trimming took 3 bases from V and 5 from J; bases not matched to a gene: 5. The CDR3 sequence: CASSFSGSLNNEQFF. CDR3 bases: TGTGCCAGCAGTTTTAGCGGGAGTTTGAACAATGAGCAGTTCTTC.

The rearrangement links TRBV4-3 to TRBJ1-5, with unresolved D. From germline, CDR1 is LGHNA and CDR2 YSLEER. Between the trimmed V and J ends, which lost 2 bases and 9 bases, there was a span of 11 bases. This CDR3 is 13 amino acids long. CDR3: CASSQTPGRPQHF. CDR3 DNA sequence: TGCGCCAGCAGCCAAACCCCGGGAAGGCCCCAGCATTTT.

The chain joins TRBV6-5 to TRBJ1-1, with D hard to call. The CDR3 covers 15 residues. Trimming took 0 bases from V and 2 from J, leaving 10 bases between them. Germline V gene sequence: CDR1 MNHEY, CDR2 SVGAGI. Here the CDR3 reads CASSYSGSSNTEAFF. CDR3 coding DNA: TGTGCCAGCAGTTACTCGGGGAGCTCTAACACTGAAGCTTTCTTT.

V is TRBV5-1 and J is TRBJ2-7; possible D gene TRBD2, 5 bases. The germline V gene encodes CDR1 SGHRS and CDR2 YFSETQ. The CDR3 is 14 residues long. Trimming pared 1 base from V and 5 bases from J, leaving 13 bases between. In nucleotides, the CDR3 is TGCGCCAGCAGCTTGTTCCTCAGCGGTGACGAGCAGTACTTC. Its protein is CASSLFLSGDEQYF.

J is TRBJ2-7 and V is TRBV7-2, with no clear D. The CDR3 consists of 14 residues. V lost 1 base and J 3 bases, leaving 10 bases between the germline ends. Germline V gives CDR1 SGHTA, CDR2 FQGNSA. CDR3 in DNA: TGTGCCAGCAGCTTAGGAGTGGGCCTCTACGAGCAGTACTTC. Protein sequence: CASSLGVGLYEQYF.

V gene TRBV2 combines with J gene TRBJ2-7; D possibly corresponds to TRBD2 (5 bases). With 8 bases removed from V and 0 bases from J, the gap between germline ends came to 11 bases. In germline, CDR1 is SNHLY, CDR2 FYNNEI. CDR3 length: 13 amino acids. The CDR3 coding sequence is TGTGCCAGCGCGGGTGGGTACTCCTACGAGCAGTACTTC. Its protein is CASAGGYSYEQYF.

The chain employs TRBV27 and TRBJ1-5; 10 bases fit TRBD1. Germline loops: CDR1 MNHEY, CDR2 SMNVEV (reference sequence). The CDR3 totals 15 residues. The V gene end was trimmed by 7 bases and the J gene end by 6 bases; junction bases not matched to a gene: 9. This chain's CDR3 is CASTPTGGRGQPQHF. CDR3 bases: TGTGCCAGCACCCCGACAGGGGGCCGCGGTCAGCCCCAGCATTTT.

The V call is TRBV5-6, the J call TRBJ2-1; TRBD2 agrees at 7 bases. J lost 0 bases, V lost 4 bases, and 4 bases had no gene match. CDR3 length: 15 residues. Looked up from germline, CDR1 is SGHDT and CDR2 is YYEEEE. This chain's CDR3 is CASSPGTNSYNEQFF. For the CDR3, the DNA is TGTGCCAGCAGCCCTGGGACTAACTCCTACAATGAGCAGTTCTTC.

This CDR3 is CASSPGLYEQYF. The CDR3 DNA reads TGTGCCAGCAGCCCTGGCCTCTACGAGCAGTACTTC. This chain joins TRBV14 and TRBJ2-7; no firm D call. The ends were cut back, 4 bases at V and 3 bases at J, with 7 bases in the middle. Germline V CDR1 and CDR2: SGHDN, FVKESK. The CDR3 covers 12 residues.

V gene TRBV4-1 combines with J gene TRBJ1-1; unclear D gene. Germline CDR1 MGHRA, CDR2 YSYEKL. The CDR3 is 14 amino acids. The V end lost 1 base, the J end lost 8 bases, and 14 bases lay between the germline ends. CDR3 bases: TGCGCCAGCAGCCAAGCATACGGAGAAACAGAAGCTTTCTTT. Translation gives CASSQAYGETEAFF.

The chain combines TRBV7-9 with TRBJ2-3; D is unclear. Between the trimmed V and J ends, which lost 4 bases and 2 bases, there was a span of 13 bases. The CDR3 is 15 residues long. Germline V gene sequence: CDR1 SEHNR, CDR2 FQNEAQ (reference sequence). The CDR3 here is CASSSTTDPTDTQYF. Written as DNA, the CDR3 is TGTGCCAGCAGCTCTACTACCGACCCCACAGATACGCAGTATTTT.

This sequence joins TRBV27 and TRBJ2-5; possibly TRBD1 for D (5 bases). Germline V gene data show CDR1 as MNHEY and CDR2 as SMNVEV (reference sequence). V was pared by 6 bases and J by 4 bases, with 12 bases between. The CDR3 is 13 residues long. The CDR3 DNA reads as TGTGCCAGCAGCCAGGGTGGTCGAGAGACCCAGTACTTC. Amino acids: CASSQGGRETQYF.

This chain connects TRBV27 to TRBJ2-7; TRBD1 matches 7 bases. This CDR3 is 16 amino acids long. The germline V gene encodes CDR1 MNHEY and CDR2 SMNVEV (reference sequence). V lost 5 bases, J lost 0 bases, and 10 bases stayed unmatched. The CDR3 reads CASSPLLTGSSYEQYF. DNA for the CDR3: TGTGCCAGCAGTCCCCTGTTGACAGGGAGCTCCTACGAGCAGTACTTC.